Presented here are 22 T cell receptor beta chains from one specimen sequenced in a study of blood T cell repertoires in COVID-19. The repertoire was sequenced with immunoSEQ multiplex PCR; TCRdb's copy has only in-frame clones and lacks some. This repertoire shows about 240,000 clones, 80% to 90% found once; its top ten account for around 5%. The sample taken for sequencing was peripheral blood. The receptors come from a woman in her 70s with acute or convalescent COVID-19.

The rearrangement links TRBV7-8 to TRBJ1-6; D gene ambiguous. Looked up from germline, CDR1 is SGHVS and CDR2 is FQNEAQ. V was cut by 7 bases and J by 4 bases, with 8 bases left in between. There are 13 residues in the CDR3. CDR3 in DNA: TGTGCCAGCACCCCAGATTATAATTCACCCCTCCACTTT. This translates into CASTPDYNSPLHF. Supplemented by reference TRBV7-8 and TRBJ1-6, the full variable domain reads GAGVSQSPRYKVAKRGQDVALRCDPISGHVSLFWYQQALGQGPEFLTYFQNEAQLDKSGLPSDRFFAERPEGSVSTLKIQRTQQEDSAVYLCASTPDYNSPLHFGNGTRLTVT.

The chain recombines TRBV5-1 with TRBJ1-3; tentatively, D is TRBD1 (5 bases). The V end was cut by 0 bases, the J end by 2 bases, with 6 bases between. CDR3 length: 14 residues. Per the germline V gene, CDR1 is SGHRS and CDR2 is YFSETQ. The CDR3 DNA follows: TGCGCCAGCAGCTTGGGGACAACTGGAAACACCATATATTTT. Encoded protein: CASSLGTTGNTIYF.

A remark on this clone: Distinct nucleotide sequences in the sample also encode this CDR3. The rearrangement links TRBV5-4 to TRBJ2-1; D is possibly TRBD2 (7 bases). V shed 0 bases and J shed 4 bases, with 14 bases lying between them. This CDR3 is built from 16 residues. CDR1 and CDR2 (germline): SGHNT, YYREEE (reference sequence). CDR3 nucleotides: TGTGCCAGCAGCTTGGTGGGGGGGCAGCCTTACAATGAGCAGTTCTTC. Its protein product is CASSLVGGQPYNEQFF.

The CDR3 sequence: CASSFRLAGGQETQYF. The CDR3 nucleotides are TGTGCCAGCAGTTTTCGACTAGCGGGGGGGCAAGAGACCCAGTACTTC. The chain joins TRBV3-1 (or the pseudogene TRBV3-2) to TRBJ2-5; 14 nucleotides agree with TRBD2. The CDR3 length is 16 residues. The trim removed 6 bases at V and 2 bases at J, leaving 5 bases unmatched. The germline gives CDR1 LGHDT, CDR2 YNNKEL (reference sequence).

Only a few counts were recorded for this clone. The V and J genes are TRBV11-2 and TRBJ2-7; unclear D gene. Germline CDR1 is SGHAT and CDR2 is FQNNGV. CDR3 length equals 15 residues. Trimming pared 4 bases from V and 6 bases from J, leaving 19 bases between. CDR3 in amino acids: CASSYQNTRVGEQYF. The CDR3 region has the DNA TGTGCCAGCAGCTACCAGAATACCCGGGTGGGCGAGCAGTACTTC.

This clone showed up just a few times. The chain links TRBV28 to TRBJ1-5; maybe TRBD1 (6 bases). This CDR3 is 13 amino acids long. V gave up 6 bases and J gave up 8 bases, with 14 bases separating them. CDR1 and CDR2 (germline): MDHEN, SYDVKM. The CDR3 sequence: CASRSQGTKPQHF. CDR3 in DNA: TGTGCCAGCAGGTCTCAGGGGACCAAGCCCCAGCATTTT.

The rearrangement joins TRBV10-2 to TRBJ1-2; D might be TRBD1 (5 bases). The CDR3 covers 14 residues. The germline CDR1 and CDR2 sequences are WSHSY and SAAADI. Deletions cut 6 bases from V and 2 bases from J, with 13 bases between. CDR3 sequence: CASRPNRINYGYTF. CDR3 DNA sequence: TGCGCCAGCAGGCCGAACAGGATAAACTATGGCTACACCTTC.

This chain uses TRBV4-2 with TRBJ2-3, with 9 bases aligning to TRBD2. Per the germline V gene, CDR1 is LGHNA and CDR2 is YNFKEQ. The CDR3 is made up of 17 amino acids. V lost 4 bases and J lost 2; bases outside the gene matches: 10. In nucleotides, the CDR3 is TGTGCCAGCAGCCGTGGGAAAAGCGGGGGGACCACAGATACGCAGTATTTT. It yields the protein CASSRGKSGGTTDTQYF.

V usage is TRBV5-1 and J usage is TRBJ1-4; 7 positions agree with TRBD1. Germline CDR1 and CDR2: SGHRS and YFSETQ. The CDR3 totals 15 residues. V shed 4 bases and J 8 bases; nucleotides not matched to a gene: 11. In DNA, the CDR3 is TGCGCCAGCAGCCTAACAGGGGTGGGCGGAGAAAAACTGTTTTTT. Its protein product is CASSLTGVGGEKLFF.

This clone was detected only once. The V call is TRBV7-2, the J call TRBJ2-7, with 8 bases aligning to TRBD1. V lost 8 bases, J lost 4 bases, and 4 bases stayed unmatched. The CDR3 has 12 amino acids. The germline CDR1 and CDR2 sequences are SGHTA and FQGNSA. For the CDR3, the DNA is TGTGCCAGCGGGGACAGGCTTTACGAGCAGTACTTC. Its translation is CASGDRLYEQYF. The full variable domain, its missing parts supplied by reference TRBV7-2 and TRBJ2-7, is GAGVSQSPSNKVTEKGKDVELRCDPISGHTALYWYRQSLGQGLEFLIYFQGNSAPDKSGLPSDRFSAERTGGSVSTLTIQRTQQEDSAVYLCASGDRLYEQYFGPGTRLTVT.

This clone was recorded a few times. The chain is built from TRBV7-2 and TRBJ1-2, with a possible D match to TRBD1 (5 bases). The CDR3 contains 13 residues. Germline CDR1 reads SGHTA; CDR2 reads FQGNSA. V was cut by 4 bases and J by 4 bases, with 10 bases left in between. The CDR3 DNA reads as TGTGCCAGCAGCTCCAGGGCCGTCTATGGCTACACCTTC. Translating it yields CASSSRAVYGYTF.

The genes are TRBV28 and TRBJ1-3, with D possibly TRBD1 on 5 matching bases. The CDR3 consists of 14 residues. The V end was cut by 7 bases, the J end by 5 bases, with 15 bases between. Germline CDR1 reads MDHEN; CDR2 reads SYDVKM. The CDR3 reads CASNPLGLRNTIYF. The CDR3 DNA is TGTGCCAGCAACCCTCTGGGGCTCAGAAACACCATATATTTT.

J is TRBJ1-1 and V is TRBV2; D not resolved. Trimming took off 7 bases at V and 0 bases at J, with 12 bases between the two ends. Germline CDR1 SNHLY, CDR2 FYNNEI. The CDR3 contains 14 residues. The CDR3 DNA is TGTGCCAGCACCACGCGGAGATTGAACACTGAAGCTTTCTTT. The encoded protein is CASTTRRLNTEAFF.

The chain combines TRBV11-2 with TRBJ2-5; TRBD2 might be the D (6 bases). V was pared by 7 bases and J by 5 bases, with 14 bases between. Germline lookup yields CDR1 SGHAT and CDR2 FQNNGV. The CDR3 runs to 13 residues. CDR3 sequence reads: CASNLGGVETQYF. CDR3 coding DNA: TGTGCCAGCAACCTCGGGGGAGTGGAGACCCAGTACTTC.

The DNA of the CDR3 is TGTGCCAGCAGTGCTGAGGTAGCCTCGTCGGGAAACACCATATATTTT. Protein product: CASSAEVASSGNTIYF. The chain uses TRBV2 and TRBJ1-3; D call uncertain. Germline V gives CDR1 SNHLY, CDR2 FYNNEI. The germline V and J ends were trimmed by 4 bases and 4 bases, with 17 bases remaining between them. The CDR3 is made up of 16 amino acids.

CDR3 region: CASRLQGGTEAFF. In DNA, the CDR3 is TGTGCCAGCAGGCTACAGGGGGGCACTGAAGCTTTCTTT. The chain employs TRBV28 and TRBJ1-1, with 8 bases aligning to TRBD1. CDR3 size: 13 residues. Germline CDR1 MDHEN, CDR2 SYDVKM. The trim removed 6 bases at V and 4 bases at J, leaving 4 bases unmatched.

The rearrangement links TRBV11-2 to TRBJ1-2, with D possibly being TRBD1 (6 bases). Trimming cost V 5 bases and J 7 bases, with 17 bases left between them. The CDR3 is made up of 14 amino acids. Germline V CDR1 and CDR2: SGHAT, FQNNGV. The chain's CDR3 is CASSERQGRGGYTF. As DNA, the CDR3 is TGTGCCAGCAGCGAACGGCAGGGGCGAGGTGGCTACACCTTC.

V and J are TRBV19 and TRBJ1-4; possibly TRBD1 for D (5 bases). The CDR3 has 14 residues. V was pared by 4 bases and J by 5 bases, with 11 bases between. Germline values: CDR1 LNHDA, CDR2 SQIVND (reference sequence). The DNA of the CDR3 is TGTGCCAGTAGTAAGGTTGGGGCAAATGAAAAACTGTTTTTT. This encodes CASSKVGANEKLFF.

The genes are TRBV6-5 and TRBJ1-2; D is uncertain. The germline V gene has CDR1 MNHEY and CDR2 SVGAGI. The V and J ends lost 7 bases and 2 bases respectively, with 5 bases between them. This CDR3 is 11 amino acids long. CDR3: CASKQNYGYTF. The CDR3 DNA is TGTGCCAGCAAACAGAACTATGGCTACACCTTC.

The chain couples TRBV6-2 or TRBV6-3 to TRBJ2-1; 9 bases map to TRBD1. CDR3 length: 18 amino acids. V gave up 4 bases and J gave up 8 bases; unmatched junction bases: 18. Germline V gene data show CDR1 as MNHEY and CDR2 as SVGEGT. The chain's CDR3 is CASSSRSLVWTGDHEQFF. CDR3 nucleotide sequence: TGTGCCAGCAGTTCCCGGTCCTTAGTTTGGACAGGGGATCATGAGCAGTTCTTC.

This clone was detected a few times. The chain employs TRBV18 and TRBJ1-2; the D gene is possibly TRBD1 (5 bases). The CDR3 totals 12 residues. V was cut by 3 bases and J by 5 bases, with 7 bases left in between. Per the germline V gene, CDR1 is KGHSH and CDR2 is LQKENI. CDR3 DNA: TGTGCCAGCTCACCGGGGCTGTATGGCTACACCTTC. As protein: CASSPGLYGYTF.

For the CDR3, the DNA is TGTGCCAGCAGCCTACGCAGCGGAGGGGATACGCAGTATTTT. It codes for CASSLRSGGDTQYF. The chain links TRBV3-1 (or the pseudogene TRBV3-2) to TRBJ2-3; perhaps TRBD2 as D (6 bases). The CDR3 has 14 residues. Trimming stripped 4 bases from V and 6 bases from J, with 14 bases between. The germline V gene encodes CDR1 LGHDT and CDR2 YNNKEL (reference sequence).